A single sample is the source of the 18 T cell receptor beta chains below, sequenced in a study of blood T cell repertoires in COVID-19. Only in-frame clones appear in the TCRdb table, and some are missing; sequencing was by immunoSEQ multiplex PCR. Of about 120,000 clones listed, 90% are singletons. The specimen was peripheral blood. The receptors come from a woman aged 55-69 years with COVID-19, enrolled during active disease.

The J gene is TRBJ2-2, the V gene TRBV9; D unresolved. Germline-derived CDR1 and CDR2 are SGDLS and YYNGEE. There are 14 residues in the CDR3. The V gene lost 0 bases and the J gene lost 2 bases, with 5 bases spanning the gap. The CDR3 DNA is TGTGCCAGCAGCGTAGTAACAAACACCGGGGAGCTGTTTTTT. Translation gives CASSVVTNTGELFF. Based on the CDR3 plus reference TRBV9 and TRBJ2-2, the full variable domain is DSGVTQTPKHLITATGQRVTLRCSPRSGDLSVYWYQQSLDQGLQFLIQYYNGEERAKGNILERFSAQQFPDLHSELNLSSLELGDSALYFCASSVVTNTGELFFGEGSRLTVL.

The J gene is TRBJ1-5, the V gene TRBV19; tentative D call: TRBD1 (5 bases). V gave up 1 base and J gave up 11 bases, with 15 bases separating them. This CDR3 has 14 amino acids. Germline assignment: CDR1 LNHDA and CDR2 SQIVND (reference sequence). In DNA form, the CDR3 reads TGTGCCAGTAGTATAGTTAGGGGCGGGGGAGCCCAGCATTTT. Translating it yields CASSIVRGGGAQHF.

As concerns this clone: The junction departs from the called germline gene at one end, perhaps through a read error. This chain's CDR3 is CASSEVASGSTIYF. The CDR3 region has the DNA TGTGCCAGCAGTGAAGTGGCTTCAGGAAGCACCATATATTTT. The chain has TRBV5-6 and TRBJ1-3; D ambiguous. Germline assignment: CDR1 SGHDT and CDR2 YYEEEE. The CDR3 runs 14 residues.

The chain couples TRBV7-9 to TRBJ2-1; the match to TRBD2 covers 10 bases. Germline-derived CDR1 and CDR2 are SEHNR and FQNEAQ (reference sequence). The CDR3 runs 14 residues. With V trimmed by 7 bases and J by 4 bases, 4 bases remained unmatched. CDR3 sequence: CASTRTSGYNEQFF. CDR3 coding DNA: TGTGCCAGCACTAGGACTAGCGGTTACAATGAGCAGTTCTTC.

This chain links TRBV19 with TRBJ2-7; tentatively, D is TRBD2 (5 bases). The V end was cut by 6 bases, the J end by 6 bases, with 18 bases between. The V gene's germline CDR1 is LNHDA and CDR2 SQIVND (reference sequence). This CDR3 contains 14 residues. CDR3 bases: TGTGCCAGTAGCCGTTTTCGGGAAGGCGGCGAGCAGTACTTC. Its translation: CASSRFREGGEQYF.

The V and J genes are TRBV29-1 and TRBJ1-1, with TRBD1 matching over 7 bases. Germline CDR1 is SQVTM and CDR2 is ANQGSEA. The CDR3 is 14 residues long. V lost 3 bases, J lost 5 bases, and 9 bases stayed unmatched. The CDR3 loop reads CSVDNGQGGTEAFF. The CDR3 DNA is TGCAGCGTTGATAATGGGCAGGGGGGAACTGAAGCTTTCTTT.

This chain connects TRBV7-8 to TRBJ1-1; tentatively, D is TRBD1 (5 bases). CDR1 is SGHVS and CDR2 is FQNEAQ in the germline V gene. This CDR3 has 13 amino acids. With 1 base removed from V and 7 bases from J, the gap between germline ends came to 10 bases. The CDR3 DNA is TGTGCCAGCAGCTTAGATTGGAGGGGTGAAGCTTTCTTT. Translating gives CASSLDWRGEAFF.

The genes are TRBV19 and TRBJ2-2, with TRBD1 matching 7 bases. The CDR3 sequence is 15 residues long. Trimming removed 7 bases from V and 5 bases from J; junction bases left unmatched: 10. Germline loops: CDR1 LNHDA, CDR2 SQIVND (reference sequence). CDR3 DNA: TGTGCCAGTATCACGTCGACAGGGAAGACCGGGGAGCTGTTTTTT. It translates to CASITSTGKTGELFF. The complete variable domain, with remaining parts taken from reference TRBV19 and TRBJ2-2, reads DGGITQSPKYLFRKEGQNVTLSCEQNLNHDAMYWYRQDPGQGLRLIYYSQIVNDFQKGDIAEGYSVSREKKESFPLTVTSAQKNPTAFYLCASITSTGKTGELFFGEGSRLTVL.

The V gene is TRBV20-1, the J gene TRBJ2-1; no definite D call. The CDR3 loop spans 16 amino acids. CDR1 and CDR2 from the germline V gene are DFQATT and SNEGSKA (reference sequence). The ends were cut back, 3 bases at V and 0 bases at J, with 15 bases in the middle. Here the CDR3 DNA reads TGCAGTGCTAGTGCCCTCAGTCTCAGCTCCTACAATGAGCAGTTCTTC. Protein: CSASALSLSSYNEQFF.

The rearrangement links TRBV2 to TRBJ1-5, with 8 bases lining up with TRBD1. Trimming at V came to 5 bases and at J to 5 bases, leaving 14 bases not matched to a gene. This CDR3 has 17 amino acids. Germline V gives CDR1 SNHLY, CDR2 FYNNEI. The CDR3 DNA reads as TGTGCCAGCAGTCGGGACAGGTTGCCCCCTCGGGATCAGCCCCAGCATTTT. Translated: CASSRDRLPPRDQPQHF. Complete variable domain (other parts from reference TRBV2 and TRBJ1-5): EPEVTQTPSHQVTQMGQEVILRCVPISNHLYFYWYRQILGQKVEFLVSFYNNEISEKSEIFDDQFSVERPDGSNFTLKIRSTKLEDSAMYFCASSRDRLPPRDQPQHFGDGTRLSIL.

This chain joins TRBV7-6 and TRBJ1-4; 7 bases match TRBD1. Trimming removed 4 bases from V and 8 bases from J; junction bases left unmatched: 13. CDR3 length: 16 amino acids. Germline-derived CDR1 and CDR2 are SGHVS and FNYEAQ. The CDR3 sequence is CASSSPPGGEKEKLFF. For the CDR3, the DNA is TGTGCCAGCAGCTCGCCTCCAGGGGGTGAGAAGGAAAAACTGTTTTTT.

The chain links TRBV20-1 to TRBJ2-1; 10 bases align to TRBD2. The ends lost 3 bases at V and 7 bases at J; junction bases unmatched: 6. Germline-derived CDR1 and CDR2 are DFQATT and SNEGSKA (reference sequence). The CDR3 spans 14 residues. The CDR3 DNA reads as TGCAGTGCTAGTCGGCTAGCGGGGGCTAATGAGCAGTTCTTC. Residues: CSASRLAGANEQFF.

The genes are TRBV5-1 and TRBJ2-7; D is possibly TRBD1 (5 bases). Trimming took 1 base from V and 4 from J, leaving 12 bases between them. CDR1 and CDR2 from the germline V gene are SGHRS and YFSETQ. This CDR3 contains 14 residues. The CDR3 sequence: CASSLTGAPYEQYF. The CDR3 DNA follows: TGCGCCAGCAGCTTGACTGGGGCGCCTTACGAGCAGTACTTC.

The gene calls are TRBV6-5 and TRBJ2-7; a possible D gene is TRBD1 (7 bases). The CDR3 spans 14 residues. V gave up 6 bases and J gave up 6 bases, with 18 bases separating them. The germline CDR1 and CDR2 sequences are MNHEY and SVGAGI. The chain's CDR3 is CASSPGGLTFEQYF. The CDR3 bases are TGTGCCAGCAGCCCAGGGGGGTTGACCTTCGAGCAGTACTTC.

V and J are TRBV4-3 and TRBJ1-1, with 8 bases identical to TRBD1. The CDR3 contains 17 residues. Germline loops: CDR1 LGHNA, CDR2 YSLEER. J lost 1 base, V lost 3 bases, and 10 bases had no gene match. CDR3 loop: CASSHNYGTGANTEAFF. The CDR3 region has the DNA TGCGCCAGCAGCCACAACTATGGGACAGGAGCGAACACTGAAGCTTTCTTT.

The rearrangement joins TRBV9 to TRBJ2-1, with 8 bases matching TRBD2. This CDR3 is 16 amino acids long. Germline V gene lookup returns CDR1 SGDLS and CDR2 YYNGEE. V shed 0 bases, J shed 7 bases, and the junction held 9 bases outside the gene matches. This CDR3 reads CASSVDPGGPVNEQFF. In DNA, the CDR3 is TGTGCCAGCAGCGTAGACCCGGGGGGGCCAGTGAATGAGCAGTTCTTC.

The J gene is TRBJ1-2, the V gene TRBV5-1; tentative D call: TRBD1 (5 bases). Per germline, CDR1 SGHRS and CDR2 YFSETQ. The CDR3 is made up of 12 amino acids. V was pared by 0 bases and J by 8 bases, with 8 bases between. CDR3 DNA: TGCGCCAGCAGCTTGGAGGGGTCAGGCTACACCTTC. Encoded protein: CASSLEGSGYTF. Variable domain in full (rest from reference TRBV5-1 and TRBJ1-2): KAGVTQTPRYLIKTRGQQVTLSCSPISGHRSVSWYQQTPGQGLQFLFEYFSETQRNKGNFPGRFSGRQFSNSRSEMNVSTLELGDSALYLCASSLEGSGYTFGSGTRLTVV.

This clone was recorded once. CDR3 region: CASKGGNLDTEAFF. The CDR3, as DNA: TGTGCCAGTAAGGGGGGGAATTTGGACACTGAAGCTTTCTTT. This chain uses TRBV19 with TRBJ1-1; D might be TRBD1 (6 bases). This CDR3 has 14 amino acids. Germline CDR1 LNHDA, CDR2 SQIVND (reference sequence). V lost 7 bases to trimming and J lost 3 bases, with 15 bases between them. Full variable domain (rest looked up from reference TRBV19 and TRBJ1-1): DGGITQSPKYLFRKEGQNVTLSCEQNLNHDAMYWYRQDPGQGLRLIYYSQIVNDFQKGDIAEGYSVSREKKESFPLTVTSAQKNPTAFYLCASKGGNLDTEAFFGQGTRLTVV.